This entry lists 20 T cell receptor beta chains sequenced from one sample in a study of Tregs in tolerant kidney transplant recipients. Only in-frame clones appear in the TCRdb table, and some are missing; sequencing was by immunoSEQ multiplex PCR. The table records 75,000 to 100,000 clones, 85% to 95% of them present only once. The sample comprised CD8+ T cells from blood. The receptors were sampled from a human donor in good health.

The chain uses TRBV9 and TRBJ2-1, with D perhaps TRBD2 (7 bases). The germline V gene has CDR1 SGDLS and CDR2 YYNGEE. Trimming took off 0 bases at V and 4 bases at J, with 20 bases between the two ends. This CDR3 comprises 18 residues. This CDR3 reads CASSVEGLAGGPYNEQFF. In DNA form, the CDR3 reads TGTGCCAGCAGCGTAGAAGGGTTAGCCGGGGGGCCATACAATGAGCAGTTCTTC. The entire variable domain, with the rest obtained from reference TRBV9 and TRBJ2-1, is as follows: DSGVTQTPKHLITATGQRVTLRCSPRSGDLSVYWYQQSLDQGLQFLIQYYNGEERAKGNILERFSAQQFPDLHSELNLSSLELGDSALYFCASSVEGLAGGPYNEQFFGPGTRLTVL.

This rearrangement joins TRBV6-6 to TRBJ2-7; D might be TRBD1 (6 bases). Germline V lookup: CDR1 MNHNY, CDR2 SVGAGI (reference sequence). Deletions cut 5 bases from V and 1 base from J, with 9 bases between. CDR3 length: 13 amino acids. The CDR3 here is CASSGTPSYEQYF. The CDR3 DNA reads as TGTGCCAGCAGTGGGACACCTTCCTACGAGCAGTACTTC.

The chain has TRBV27 and TRBJ2-7; the match to TRBD2 covers 8 bases. The CDR3 extends over 13 amino acids. V gave up 5 bases and J gave up 5 bases; unmatched junction bases: 5. Germline V lookup: CDR1 MNHEY, CDR2 SMNVEV (reference sequence). CDR3 amino acids: CASSIGRGHEQYF. The CDR3 DNA follows: TGTGCCAGCAGTATCGGGAGGGGCCACGAGCAGTACTTC.

This clone was counted a single time. This rearrangement joins TRBV30 to TRBJ2-7; possibly TRBD1 or TRBD2 for D (5 bases each). In germline, CDR1 is GTSNPN, CDR2 SVGIG (reference sequence). The CDR3 is made up of 12 amino acids. V shed 0 bases and J shed 6 bases, with 9 bases lying between them. The CDR3 here is CAWSVTGAEQYF. CDR3 bases: TGTGCCTGGAGTGTAACCGGGGCCGAGCAGTACTTC.

This clone has at least ten counts. The V and J genes are TRBV27 and TRBJ2-7; 10 nucleotides align to TRBD1. The CDR3 sequence is 14 residues long. The germline V gene encodes CDR1 MNHEY and CDR2 SMNVEV (reference sequence). V lost 3 bases, J lost 6 bases, and 5 bases stayed unmatched. The CDR3 protein is CASSFRDRGGEQYF. The DNA for the CDR3 is TGTGCCAGCAGTTTCCGGGACAGGGGCGGCGAGCAGTACTTC.

The chain uses TRBV4-1 and TRBJ2-7, with D unclear. The CDR3 runs to 15 residues. Trimming took 0 bases from V and 0 from J, leaving 9 bases between them. The germline CDR1 and CDR2 sequences are MGHRA and YSYEKL. The CDR3: CASSQDPKSSYEQYF. The CDR3 region has the DNA TGCGCCAGCAGCCAAGATCCTAAGAGCTCCTACGAGCAGTACTTC.

The chain employs TRBV5-4 and TRBJ2-7; 10 bases align to TRBD2. The trim removed 4 bases at V and 0 bases at J, leaving 7 bases unmatched. In germline, CDR1 is SGHNT, CDR2 YYREEE (reference sequence). This CDR3 has 16 residues. CDR3 loop: CASSHGLAESSYEQYF. The CDR3 nucleotides read TGTGCCAGCAGCCACGGACTAGCGGAAAGCTCCTACGAGCAGTACTTC.

The chain joins TRBV30 to TRBJ2-7, with TRBD1 as a possible D gene (6 bases). This CDR3 region has 14 residues. With 0 bases removed from V and 3 bases from J, the gap between germline ends came to 12 bases. The germline gives CDR1 GTSNPN, CDR2 SVGIG (reference sequence). CDR3 amino acids: CAWSVGGTNYEQYF. CDR3 coding DNA: TGTGCCTGGAGTGTCGGTGGGACAAACTACGAGCAGTACTTC.

The chain uses TRBV6-4 and TRBJ1-3; D perhaps matches TRBD1 (5 bases). The V gene's germline CDR1 is MRHNA and CDR2 SNTAGT. The CDR3 is 15 amino acids. V was trimmed by 8 bases and J by 1 base, leaving 15 bases between them. The CDR3 protein is CASGRDGDSGNTIYF. The CDR3 coding sequence is TGTGCCAGCGGCCGGGACGGAGATTCTGGAAACACCATATATTTT.

This rearrangement joins TRBV29-1 to TRBJ2-7; D perhaps matches TRBD1 (6 bases). CDR1 and CDR2 (germline): SQVTM, ANQGSEA. The CDR3 is 15 residues long. The ends were cut back, 0 bases at V and 3 bases at J, with 15 bases in the middle. The CDR3 region is CSVEDEDSQIYEQYF. The CDR3 DNA follows: TGCAGCGTTGAAGATGAGGACAGCCAAATCTACGAGCAGTACTTC.

The chain combines TRBV4-1 with TRBJ2-1, with no clear D. Per germline, CDR1 MGHRA and CDR2 YSYEKL. There are 12 residues in the CDR3. Trimming took off 1 base at V and 6 bases at J, with 4 bases between the two ends. DNA of the CDR3: TGCGCCAGCAGCCAAGTGACCAATGAGCAGTTCTTC. This gives the protein CASSQVTNEQFF.

This chain connects TRBV29-1 to TRBJ2-7; D tentatively fits TRBD1 or TRBD2 (6 bases each). The germline V gene has CDR1 SQVTM and CDR2 ANQGSEA. This CDR3 is 13 amino acids long. Trimming took off 3 bases at V and 2 bases at J, with 11 bases between the two ends. CDR3 sequence reads: CSVDFGGAYEQYF. The CDR3 DNA sequence: TGCAGCGTTGATTTCGGGGGCGCCTACGAGCAGTACTTC.

This chain uses TRBV5-1 with TRBJ1-2; 9 nucleotides agree with TRBD1. CDR3 length: 15 amino acids. Germline lookup yields CDR1 SGHRS and CDR2 YFSETQ. Germline trimming cut 4 bases from V and 4 bases from J; bases unmatched to any gene: 8. The CDR3 reads CASSQDRGYSYGYTF. Here the CDR3 DNA reads TGCGCCAGCAGCCAGGACAGGGGTTATAGCTATGGCTACACCTTC.

The V and J genes are TRBV9 and TRBJ1-2; D gene uncertain. The CDR3 runs to 13 residues. Germline CDR1 SGDLS, CDR2 YYNGEE. V was trimmed by 0 bases and J by 1 base, leaving 4 bases between them. The CDR3 spells CASSVVDNYGYTF. CDR3 sequence (DNA): TGTGCCAGCAGCGTAGTGGATAACTATGGCTACACCTTC.

The sample holds one count of this clone. The CDR3 nucleotides are TGTGCCAGCAGCTCCCTGGGGGGAGGCTATGAGCAGTACTTC. Translation: CASSSLGGGYEQYF. The rearrangement joins TRBV6-5 to TRBJ2-7; maybe TRBD2 (6 bases). The ends were cut back, 6 bases at V and 7 bases at J, with 19 bases in the middle. This CDR3 has 14 amino acids. The V gene's germline CDR1 is MNHEY and CDR2 SVGAGI.

This rearrangement joins TRBV7-9 to TRBJ2-4, with TRBD1 matching over 8 bases. With V trimmed by 0 bases and J by 7 bases, 2 bases remained unmatched. CDR1 is SEHNR and CDR2 is FQNEAQ in the germline V gene (reference sequence). The CDR3 runs 14 residues. The CDR3 protein is CASSLAQGANIQYF. The DNA of the CDR3 is TGTGCCAGCAGCTTAGCCCAGGGGGCTAACATTCAGTACTTC.

This chain uses TRBV5-8 with TRBJ2-5, with TRBD1 matching 7 bases. The V and J ends lost 4 bases and 4 bases, in that order; junction bases with no gene match: 4. From germline, CDR1 is SGHTS and CDR2 YDEGEE. The CDR3 runs 13 residues. The CDR3 DNA follows: TGTGCCAGCAGCACTGGGACAGCAGAGACCCAGTACTTC. The encoded protein is CASSTGTAETQYF.

The V and J genes are TRBV13 and TRBJ2-3; D ambiguous. Germline assignment: CDR1 PRHDT and CDR2 FYEKMQ (reference sequence). This CDR3 comprises 11 residues. V lost 3 bases, J lost 2 bases, and 0 bases lay in between. CDR3 sequence reads: CASSFTDTQYF. The CDR3 DNA follows: TGTGCCAGCAGCTTCACAGATACGCAGTATTTT.

This sequence joins TRBV7-9 and TRBJ2-2; D is unclear. V shed 4 bases and J shed 0 bases, with 9 bases lying between them. Germline V gene data show CDR1 as SEHNR and CDR2 as FQNEAQ (reference sequence). The CDR3 sequence is 15 residues long. CDR3 DNA sequence: TGTGCCAGCAGCTCTGCAAACTCGAACACCGGGGAGCTGTTTTTT. It encodes CASSSANSNTGELFF.

The genes are TRBV27 and TRBJ2-7; 11 bases agree with TRBD2. The CDR3 contains 16 residues. Looked up from germline, CDR1 is MNHEY and CDR2 is SMNVEV (reference sequence). With 5 bases clipped from V and 3 bases from J, the junction kept 9 bases outside the gene matches. This CDR3 reads CASSTHLAGGLYEQYF. The CDR3 region has the DNA TGTGCCAGCAGTACACACTTAGCGGGAGGGCTCTACGAGCAGTACTTC.